The 5 T cell receptor beta chains below come from one sample, sequenced in a study of patients and donors after allogeneic stem cell transplantation. MiXCR, run by TCRdb on the RT-PCR reads, gives a single entry per CDR3 protein. This table has 920,000 or so distinct CDR3 sequences, roughly 18% appearing once. Input material: blood, either unsorted or a sorted T cell fraction (not recorded which). These receptors all come from a human donor who was either an allogeneic HSCT recipient or a stem cell or donor lymphocyte infusion donor (not recorded which). It is not recorded whose cells these are; they may come from a transplant donor.

V usage is TRBV11-2 and J usage is TRBJ2-1; 13 nucleotides agree with TRBD2. From germline, CDR1 is SGHAT and CDR2 FQNNGV. The CDR3 runs 19 residues. Trimming at V came to 0 bases and at J to 6 bases, leaving 11 bases not matched to a gene. The DNA for the CDR3 is TGTGCCAGCAGCTTAGATAAAACTAGCGGGAGGGCGTTATTCAATGAGCAGTTCTTC. As protein: CASSLDKTSGRALFNEQFF. Drawing the rest from reference TRBV11-2 and TRBJ2-1, the complete variable domain is EAGVAQSPRYKIIEKRQSVAFWCNPISGHATLYWYQQILGQGPKLLIQFQNNGVVDDSQLPKDRFSAERLKGVDSTLKIQPAKLEDSAVYLCASSLDKTSGRALFNEQFFGPGTRLTVL.

The V call is TRBV5-5, the J call TRBJ1-3, with TRBD1 as a possible D gene (6 bases). V lost 0 bases and J 2 bases, leaving 12 bases between the germline ends. The CDR3 covers 16 residues. From germline, CDR1 is SGHKS and CDR2 YYEKEE (reference sequence). DNA of the CDR3: TGTGCCAGCAGCTTGGCCGTGGGGACAACTGGAAACACCATATATTTT. This encodes CASSLAVGTTGNTIYF.

Of note for this clonotype: Since no conserved phenylalanine or tryptophan closes the CDR3, a read error is the likely cause. The chain couples TRBV28 to TRBJ2-6; a weak D match, TRBD2 (5 bases). CDR3 size: 14 residues. Germline V gene data show CDR1 as MDHEN and CDR2 as SYDVKM. Trimming stripped 7 bases from V and 4 bases from J, with 11 bases between. The CDR3 coding sequence is TGTGCCAGCATCCACACGGGGGGGGCCAACGTCCTGACTTTA. It translates to CASIHTGGANVLTL.

The CDR3 protein is CASSPRGGQGVYGYTF. In DNA, the CDR3 is TGTGCCAGCAGTCCTAGGGGGGGACAGGGAGTCTATGGCTACACCTTC. V gene TRBV4-2 combines with J gene TRBJ1-2; TRBD1 matches at 9 bases. Germline V gene sequence: CDR1 LGHNA, CDR2 YNFKEQ. Trimming took 6 bases from V and 4 from J; bases not matched to a gene: 12. The CDR3 is 16 residues long.

The J gene is TRBJ2-1, the V gene TRBV20-1; D ambiguous. CDR1 and CDR2 (germline): DFQATT, SNEGSKA (reference sequence). Trimming pared 5 bases from V and 5 bases from J, leaving 7 bases between. The CDR3 is 11 residues long. This chain's CDR3 is CSAEGHNEQFF. The CDR3 bases are TGCAGTGCTGAAGGACACAATGAGCAGTTCTTC.